One T cell receptor (beta chain) is described in this entry. As handled by the study authors: Amplification of reference gene primers provided the estimated nucleated cell counts. Libraries were prepared by immunoSEQ multiplex PCR; TCRdb keeps only in-frame clonotypes and omits some of them. That table supplies the V and J calls and clone size; D and trimming were determined from the DNA. Altogether over 100,000 clones are present, over 60% being singletons, with the ten largest covering 1.5% to 2%. These data are taken from a study of blood T cell repertoires in COVID-19. Study context: Samples of COVID-19 (acute and convalescent) were obtained from the United States, Italy and Spain.

The V segment lost 0 bases and the J segment 2 bases; nucleotides outside the gene matches: 3. The CDR3 totals 15 residues. Germline V gene lookup returns CDR1 SGHRS and CDR2 YFSETQ. Specimen: peripheral blood. The chain is built from TRBV5-1 and TRBJ2-7; TRBD1 matches 9 bases. This receptor was taken from a woman in her 70s with acute or convalescent COVID-19. The DNA of the CDR3 is TGCGCCAGCAGCTTGGATTGGACAGGGGCCTACGAGCAGTACTTC. It yields the protein CASSLDWTGAYEQYF.